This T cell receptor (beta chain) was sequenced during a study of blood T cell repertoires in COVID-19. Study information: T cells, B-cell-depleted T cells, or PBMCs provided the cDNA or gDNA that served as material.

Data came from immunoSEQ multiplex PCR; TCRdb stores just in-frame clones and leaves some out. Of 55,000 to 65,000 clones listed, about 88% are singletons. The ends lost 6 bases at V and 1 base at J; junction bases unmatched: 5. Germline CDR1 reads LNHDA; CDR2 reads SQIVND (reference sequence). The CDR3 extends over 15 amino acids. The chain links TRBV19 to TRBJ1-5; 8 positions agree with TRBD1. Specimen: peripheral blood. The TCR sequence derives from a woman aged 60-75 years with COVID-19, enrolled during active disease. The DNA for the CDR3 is TGTGCCAGTAGCCGACAGGGGATGAGCAATCAGCCCCAGCATTTT. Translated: CASSRQGMSNQPQHF.